Presented here are 17 T cell receptor beta chains from one specimen sequenced in a study of cytomegalovirus exposure and HLA in healthy donors. Primers included in the PCR were 60 Vbeta and 13 Jbeta primers. Sequenced by immunoSEQ multiplex PCR; TCRdb stores in-frame clones only, minus some. The sample contains about 83,000 clones, roughly 80% of which appear only once. Sequenced sample: PBMCs. These receptors were obtained from a woman aged 25-40 years in good health and CMV-seronegative.

The chain is built from TRBV9 and TRBJ2-3, with 7 nucleotides matching TRBD1. Germline trimming cut 4 bases from V and 0 bases from J; bases unmatched to any gene: 8. Germline V gives CDR1 SGDLS, CDR2 YYNGEE. The CDR3 is 16 residues long. CDR3: CASSRGGGQSTDTQYF. The CDR3 coding sequence is TGTGCCAGCAGCCGAGGGGGCGGGCAGAGCACAGATACGCAGTATTTT. Using reference TRBV9 and TRBJ2-3 for the parts outside the CDR3, the full variable domain is DSGVTQTPKHLITATGQRVTLRCSPRSGDLSVYWYQQSLDQGLQFLIQYYNGEERAKGNILERFSAQQFPDLHSELNLSSLELGDSALYFCASSRGGGQSTDTQYFGPGTRLTVL.

V gene TRBV28 combines with J gene TRBJ1-2, with 7 bases fitting TRBD1. The CDR3 has 13 amino acids. V lost 6 bases and J lost 4; bases outside the gene matches: 5. Germline V lookup: CDR1 MDHEN, CDR2 SYDVKM. As DNA, the CDR3 is TGTGCCAGCAGGGAGGACAGGTTCTATGGCTACACCTTC. This sequence encodes CASREDRFYGYTF.

This clone occurred a few times. The chain carries TRBV2 and TRBJ2-2; no definite D call. Between the trimmed V and J ends, which lost 5 bases and 4 bases, there was a span of 14 bases. The V gene's germline CDR1 is SNHLY and CDR2 FYNNEI. The CDR3 extends over 15 amino acids. DNA for the CDR3: TGTGCCAGCAGTCCGGTCATCGGTGGCACCGGGGAGCTGTTTTTT. Residues: CASSPVIGGTGELFF.

The rearrangement joins TRBV5-6 to TRBJ2-7; 9 bases line up with TRBD1. J lost 0 bases, V lost 5 bases, and 12 bases had no gene match. Per germline, CDR1 SGHDT and CDR2 YYEEEE. The CDR3 contains 17 residues. DNA of the CDR3: TGTGCCAGCAGTCCCGACAGGGGGTTATACAACTCCTACGAGCAGTACTTC. Amino acids: CASSPDRGLYNSYEQYF.

The gene calls are TRBV29-1 and TRBJ1-3; D ambiguous. Germline CDR1 is SQVTM and CDR2 is ANQGSEA. The CDR3 contains 12 residues. V lost 5 bases, J lost 1 base, and 6 bases lay in between. Written as DNA, the CDR3 is TGCAGCGTTAGTGAGTCTGGAAACACCATATATTTT. This gives the protein CSVSESGNTIYF. The variable domain in full, completed from reference TRBV29-1 and TRBJ1-3, reads SAVISQKPSRDICQRGTSLTIQCQVDSQVTMMFWYRQQPGQSLTLIATANQGSEATYESGFVIDKFPISRPNLTFSTLTVSNMSPEDSSIYLCSVSESGNTIYFGEGSWLTVV.

This rearrangement joins TRBV5-6 to TRBJ2-7; D remains ambiguous. Deletions cut 2 bases from V and 0 bases from J, with 9 bases between. Looked up from germline, CDR1 is SGHDT and CDR2 is YYEEEE. The CDR3 contains 14 residues. For the CDR3, the DNA is TGTGCCAGCAGCTTAGACACCTTCTCCTACGAGCAGTACTTC. Residues: CASSLDTFSYEQYF. Looking up the rest from reference TRBV5-6 and TRBJ2-7 gives the full variable domain: DAGVTQSPTHLIKTRGQQVTLRCSPKSGHDTVSWYQQALGQGPQFIFQYYEEEERQRGNFPDRFSGHQFPNYSSELNVNALLLGDSALYLCASSLDTFSYEQYFGPGTRLTVT.

The chain employs TRBV6-1 and TRBJ2-1; D gene uncertain. This CDR3 contains 15 residues. Trimming stripped 2 bases from V and 5 bases from J, with 13 bases between. CDR1 is MNHNS, CDR2 SASEGT, per germline. The CDR3 nucleotides are TGTGCCAGCAGTGAAAACTATTCTCCTAACAATGAGCAGTTCTTC. This translates into CASSENYSPNNEQFF.

The J gene is TRBJ2-7, the V gene TRBV5-8, with 11 bases fitting TRBD1. The CDR3 is 15 amino acids. The germline V gene has CDR1 SGHTS and CDR2 YDEGEE. The junction had 7 bases not matched to a gene; V was cut back by 4 bases and J by 4 bases. The CDR3 region is CASSGWTGGGYEQYF. The CDR3 region has the DNA TGTGCCAGCAGCGGCTGGACAGGGGGCGGTTACGAGCAGTACTTC.

The chain is built from TRBV7-3 and TRBJ2-3; D may be TRBD2 (6 bases). The CDR3 sequence is 15 residues long. Per the germline V gene, CDR1 is SGHTA and CDR2 is FQGTGA. The germline V and J ends were trimmed by 2 bases and 4 bases, with 13 bases remaining between them. CDR3 in DNA: TGTGCCAGCAGCTTATCAAGGGACTTACCAGATACGCAGTATTTT. This encodes CASSLSRDLPDTQYF.

The chain couples TRBV19 to TRBJ1-5; tentatively, D is TRBD1 (5 bases). This CDR3 spans 15 amino acids. Germline V gene lookup returns CDR1 LNHDA and CDR2 SQIVND (reference sequence). V was pared by 0 bases and J by 7 bases, with 13 bases between. The CDR3 loop is CASSIEGRDWQPQHF. The DNA of the CDR3 is TGTGCCAGTAGTATAGAAGGCAGGGATTGGCAGCCCCAGCATTTT.

The V gene is TRBV7-9, the J gene TRBJ2-1; maybe TRBD2 (6 bases). This CDR3 contains 14 residues. Germline CDR1 reads SEHNR; CDR2 reads FQNEAQ (reference sequence). V was cut by 5 bases and J by 1 base, with 9 bases left in between. In DNA, the CDR3 is TGTGCCAGCAGCCCCGGGGGTTCCTACAATGAGCAGTTCTTC. Translating gives CASSPGGSYNEQFF.

V and J are TRBV2 and TRBJ1-2; 10 nucleotides match TRBD1. V lost 8 bases, J lost 8 bases, and 8 bases stayed unmatched. CDR1 and CDR2 (germline): SNHLY, FYNNEI. This CDR3 spans 13 amino acids. The CDR3 sequence is CASLGDRGYGYTF. CDR3 nucleotide sequence: TGTGCCAGCCTGGGGGACAGGGGTTACGGCTACACCTTC.

The chain uses TRBV27 and TRBJ1-1; D uncertain. This CDR3 contains 16 residues. Germline CDR1 MNHEY, CDR2 SMNVEV (reference sequence). Trimming shortened V by 0 bases and J by 1 base, and 12 bases separated the two germline ends. The CDR3 loop reads CASSLSLGFGNTEAFF. Written as DNA, the CDR3 is TGTGCCAGCAGTTTATCGCTCGGGTTTGGGAACACTGAAGCTTTCTTT.

In its sample, this clone was seen a few times. V is TRBV19 and J is TRBJ2-2, with 13 bases aligning to TRBD2. The CDR3 spans 15 residues. V was pared by 11 bases and J by 4 bases, with 7 bases of the junction left unmatched. Per germline, CDR1 LNHDA and CDR2 SQIVND (reference sequence). The DNA for the CDR3 is TGTGCCTCTACTAGCGGGAGGGCCTTCACCGGGGAGCTGTTTTTT. Protein product: CASTSGRAFTGELFF.

In this sample, this clone turned up once. Here the CDR3 reads CASSNEIGTSGSYEQYF. The CDR3 DNA reads TGTGCCAGTAGTAACGAAATCGGGACTAGCGGGAGCTACGAGCAGTACTTC. The rearrangement links TRBV19 to TRBJ2-7, with TRBD2 matching 14 bases. The CDR3 extends over 17 amino acids. J was trimmed by 3 bases and V by 4 bases; bases with no gene match: 8. CDR1 and CDR2 (germline): LNHDA, SQIVND (reference sequence).

As concerns this clone: One junction end disagrees with the germline gene, perhaps due to a read error. The rearrangement uses TRBV7-9 and TRBJ1-1; D perhaps matches TRBD1 (5 bases). The CDR3 length is 17 residues. Per germline, CDR1 SEHNR and CDR2 FQNEAQ (reference sequence). In DNA, the CDR3 is TGTTCCAGCAGACCAACGGGGGGGGTGAGCGGGGACACTGAAGCTTTCTTT. Its protein is CSSRPTGGVSGDTEAFF. Full variable domain (rest looked up from reference TRBV7-9 and TRBJ1-1): DTGVSQNPRHKITKRGQNVTFRCDPISEHNRLYWYRQTLGQGPEFLTYFQNEAQLEKSRLLSDRFSAERPKGSFSTLEIQRTEQGDSAMYLCSSRPTGGVSGDTEAFFGQGTRLTVV.

The chain carries TRBV11-3 and TRBJ2-2, with D maybe TRBD1 (5 bases). CDR3 size: 15 residues. V was pared by 1 base and J by 6 bases, with 12 bases between. Germline CDR1 and CDR2: SGHNT and YENEEA. The CDR3 DNA is TGTGCCAGCAGCTTAGGCAATCAGGGTTCCGGGGAGCTGTTTTTT. Translation: CASSLGNQGSGELFF.